The present TCR beta chain was sequenced within a study of blood T cells in healthy people across ages. This clonotype showed up just a few times. Its cognate antigen is unknown. Study outcomes and limitations: Reliance upon unsorted PBMCs precluded definitive naive versus antigen-experienced comparison.

V gave up 0 bases and J gave up 0 bases, with 12 bases separating them. This CDR3 has 16 amino acids. Germline V gene data show CDR1 as DFQATT and CDR2 as SNEGSKA (reference sequence). Primers used in a second PCR of roughly 6 to 12 cycles were a sample-barcoded 5' primer and a J-beta primer mix. TCRdb recomputed calls from the 5' RACE reads with MiXCR, one row per CDR3 protein. The sample includes hundreds of thousands of distinct CDR3 sequences, around 54% seen only once; the top ten take more than 35%. The J gene is TRBJ2-1, the V gene TRBV20-1; D is ambiguous. Material for sequencing was blood. The clonotype was recovered from a man in his sixties in good health. The CDR3 sequence is CSARDPGKSSYNEQFF. CDR3 sequence (DNA): TGCAGTGCTAGAGATCCGGGCAAGAGCTCCTACAATGAGCAGTTCTTC.